This T cell receptor (beta chain) stems from a study of T cell repertoires in cytomegalovirus infection. Study context: Recently identified HLA-C-restricted and well-studied HLA-B-restricted CMV epitopes were used. CMV infection and matching HLA type were both indicated by public TCR beta signatures.

TCRdb processed the reads anew with MiXCR; each CDR3 protein has one entry. The data contain some 800,000 distinct CDR3 sequences, 32% of them singletons. Notes on the study in general: Cumulative public TCR beta family frequency identified carriers of CMV plus the relevant HLA.

There are 13 residues in the CDR3. V was shortened by 6 bases and J by 6 bases, with 15 bases between the two germline ends. Germline lookup yields CDR1 MNHEY and CDR2 SVGAGI. Turning to this clonotype: As yet, its antigen is unknown.

The receptor comes from a human donor in good health (CMV status not recorded). Some clones in this sample may be carry-over from other donors' samples. Sequenced here: cultured CD8+ T cells from PBMCs, sampled from culture after CMV antigen stimulation. The gene calls are TRBV6-5 and TRBJ2-7; D tentatively reads TRBD1 or TRBD2 (5 bases each). CDR3 sequence (DNA): TGTGCCAGCAGCCGAGGGACCAGGGTCGAGCAGTACTTC. It is translated as CASSRGTRVEQYF.